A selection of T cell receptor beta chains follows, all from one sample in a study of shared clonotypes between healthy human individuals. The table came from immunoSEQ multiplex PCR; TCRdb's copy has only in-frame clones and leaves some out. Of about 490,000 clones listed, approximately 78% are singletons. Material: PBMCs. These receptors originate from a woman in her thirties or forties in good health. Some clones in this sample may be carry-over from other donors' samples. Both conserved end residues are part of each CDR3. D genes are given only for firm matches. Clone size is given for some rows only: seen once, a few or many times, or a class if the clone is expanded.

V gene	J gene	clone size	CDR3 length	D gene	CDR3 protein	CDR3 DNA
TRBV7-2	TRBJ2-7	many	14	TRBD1	CASSFYRGTYEQYF	TGTGCCAGCAGCTTTTACAGGGGGACCTACGAGCAGTACTTC
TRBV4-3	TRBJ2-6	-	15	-	CASSPHISGANVLTF	TGCGCCAGCAGCCCCCACATTTCCGGGGCCAACGTCCTGACTTTC
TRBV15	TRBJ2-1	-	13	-	CATSRAGGPEQFF	TGTGCCACCAGCAGAGCCGGGGGTCCTGAGCAGTTCTTC
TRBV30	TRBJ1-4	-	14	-	CAWSVGPTGEKLFF	TGTGCCTGGAGTGTAGGGCCGACGGGGGAAAAACTGTTTTTT
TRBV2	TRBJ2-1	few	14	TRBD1	CASSEALRQGLRFF	TGTGCCAGCAGTGAAGCGCTCCGACAGGGGTTACGGTTCTTC
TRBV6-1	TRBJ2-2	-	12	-	CASSVLGGGLFF	TGTGCCAGCAGCGTGTTGGGGGGAGGGCTGTTTTTT
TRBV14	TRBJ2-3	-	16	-	CASSQSPTPSTDTQYF	TGTGCCAGCAGCCAAAGCCCTACCCCGTCCACAGATACGCAGTATTTT
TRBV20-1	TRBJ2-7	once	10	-	CSASAVEQYF	TGCAGTGCTTCGGCCGTTGAGCAGTACTTC
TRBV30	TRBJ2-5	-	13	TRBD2	CAWREAGVETQYF	TGTGCCTGGAGGGAAGCGGGAGTAGAGACCCAGTACTTC
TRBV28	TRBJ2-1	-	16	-	CASSLVAFFATMSQFF	TGTGCCAGCAGCCTTGTCGCTTTTTTTGCTACAATGTCCCAGTTCTTC
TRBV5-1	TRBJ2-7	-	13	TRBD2	CASSPDTSGIKYF	TGCGCCAGCAGCCCGGATACTAGCGGGATTAAGTACTTC
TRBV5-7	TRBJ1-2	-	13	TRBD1	CASSWGGTGGYTF	TGTGCCAGCAGTTGGGGGGGGACAGGTGGCTACACCTTC
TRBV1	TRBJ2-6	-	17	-	CTSRRGAGSSGANVLTF	TGCACCAGCAGACGGGGAGCGGGGAGCTCTGGGGCCAACGTCCTGACTTTC
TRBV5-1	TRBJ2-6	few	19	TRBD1	CASSPGRPGGASGANVLTF	TGCGCCAGCAGCCCCGGTAGGCCAGGGGGCGCATCAGGGGCCAACGTCCTGACTTTC
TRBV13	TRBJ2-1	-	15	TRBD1	CASSNRDRGYNEQFF	TGTGCCAGCAGCAACAGGGACAGGGGCTACAATGAGCAGTTCTTC
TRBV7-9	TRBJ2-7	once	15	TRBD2	CASSFRTSGDYEQYF	TGTGCCAGCAGCTTCAGAACTAGCGGGGACTACGAGCAGTACTTC
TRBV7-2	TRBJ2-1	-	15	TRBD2	CASSLGLAGSVEQFF	TGTGCCAGCAGCCTTGGACTAGCGGGATCGGTTGAGCAGTTCTTC
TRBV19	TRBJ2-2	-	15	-	CASSIFASPPGELFF	TGTGCCAGTAGTATCTTCGCTAGCCCGCCCGGGGAGCTGTTTTTT
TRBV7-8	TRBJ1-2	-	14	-	CASSLAGQYYGYTF	TGTGCCAGCAGCTTAGCGGGACAATACTATGGCTACACCTTC
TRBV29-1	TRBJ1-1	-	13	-	CSVVGLTNTEAFF	TGCAGCGTTGTAGGCCTGACGAACACTGAAGCTTTCTTT
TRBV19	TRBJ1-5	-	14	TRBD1	CASSITGGGQPQHF	TGTGCCAGTAGCATAACAGGGGGCGGTCAGCCCCAGCATTTT
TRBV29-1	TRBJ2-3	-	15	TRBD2	CSVDRGLAGSYTQYF	TGCAGCGTTGACAGGGGACTAGCGGGATCATATACGCAGTATTTT
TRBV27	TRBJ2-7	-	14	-	CASRPQWGTSEQYF	TGTGCCAGCAGGCCCCAGTGGGGGACGAGCGAGCAGTACTTC
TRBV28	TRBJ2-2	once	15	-	CASSFRTPPAGELFF	TGTGCCAGCAGTTTTCGGACTCCTCCGGCCGGGGAGCTGTTTTTT
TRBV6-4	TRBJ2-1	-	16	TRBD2	CASSAETSGGWNEQFF	TGTGCCAGCAGTGCCGAGACTAGCGGGGGGTGGAATGAGCAGTTCTTC
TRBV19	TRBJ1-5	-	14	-	CASRIPYSNQPQHF	TGTGCCAGTAGAATACCATATAGCAATCAGCCCCAGCATTTT
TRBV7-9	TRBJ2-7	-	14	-	CASSLAGGKDEQYF	TGTGCCAGCAGCTTAGCGGGGGGTAAGGACGAGCAGTACTTC
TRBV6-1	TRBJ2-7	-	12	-	CASSFRDYEQYF	TGTGCCAGCAGTTTTAGGGACTACGAGCAGTACTTC
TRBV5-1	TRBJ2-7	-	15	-	CASSPSASSSYEQYF	TGCGCCAGCAGCCCTAGCGCTTCCAGCTCCTACGAGCAGTACTTC
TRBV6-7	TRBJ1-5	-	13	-	CASSHPGVHPQHF	TGTGCCAGCTCGCATCCAGGGGTTCATCCCCAGCATTTT
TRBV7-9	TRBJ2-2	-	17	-	CASSSFFLSYNTGELFF	TGTGCCAGCAGCTCCTTTTTTTTGAGCTATAACACCGGGGAGCTGTTTTTT
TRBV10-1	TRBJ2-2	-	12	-	CASSGLTGELFF	TGCGCCAGCAGTGGACTCACCGGGGAGCTGTTTTTT